This entry lists 15 T cell receptor beta chains sequenced from one sample in a study of cytomegalovirus exposure and HLA in healthy donors (dated by TCRdb to 2016 to 2017). Libraries came from the immunoSEQ multiplex PCR assay. The multiplex PCR relied on a mix of 60 forward primers for TCR Vbeta segments and 13 reverse primers for TCR Jbeta segments. As stored in TCRdb, this immuneACCESS dataset retains in-frame rearrangements with V and J assigned. A fraction of the clones does not appear; measured against another copy, unresolved V genes explain less than half of the discrepancy, and the remainder lacks a known reason. The sample table lists about 91,000 clones, about nine tenths of them with a count of one. Over 8.5% of the sample is taken by the ten largest. The specimen sequenced was PBMCs. These receptors were collected from a man aged 30 to 45 in good health and CMV-seropositive.

The V and J genes are TRBV28 and TRBJ1-2; D is possibly TRBD1 (5 bases). V lost 11 bases to trimming and J lost 2 bases, with 9 bases between them. Per the germline V gene, CDR1 is MDHEN and CDR2 is SYDVKM. The CDR3 consists of 11 residues. The CDR3 here is CAGRGNYGYTF. The CDR3 DNA sequence: TGTGCCGGTAGGGGAAACTATGGCTACACCTTC.

V usage is TRBV19 and J usage is TRBJ2-1, with D unresolved. The V end lost 1 base, the J end lost 4 bases, and 11 bases lay between the germline ends. Germline V gene sequence: CDR1 LNHDA, CDR2 SQIVND (reference sequence). The CDR3 has 15 residues. CDR3 coding DNA: TGTGCCAGTAGTATAGGAGGCGGAGCTTACAATGAGCAGTTCTTC. Translation: CASSIGGGAYNEQFF.

The rearrangement joins TRBV28 to TRBJ2-1; TRBD2 matches 9 bases. Germline V lookup: CDR1 MDHEN, CDR2 SYDVKM. The CDR3 contains 16 residues. Trimming cost V 4 bases and J 1 base; bases outside gene matches: 5. CDR3 DNA: TGTGCCAGCAGTTCATCTAGCGGGAAATCCTACAATGAGCAGTTCTTC. It is translated as CASSSSSGKSYNEQFF.

The J gene is TRBJ1-2, the V gene TRBV2; no clear D. Germline V lookup: CDR1 SNHLY, CDR2 FYNNEI. The CDR3 covers 14 residues. V lost 6 bases, J lost 4 bases, and 15 bases lay in between. CDR3 sequence (DNA): TGTGCCAGCAGGTCGGCCGGAGGATCCTATGGCTACACCTTC. It is translated as CASRSAGGSYGYTF. Combining the CDR3 with reference TRBV2 and TRBJ1-2 gives the whole variable domain EPEVTQTPSHQVTQMGQEVILRCVPISNHLYFYWYRQILGQKVEFLVSFYNNEISEKSEIFDDQFSVERPDGSNFTLKIRSTKLEDSAMYFCASRSAGGSYGYTFGSGTRLTVV.

The chain has TRBV4-1 and TRBJ1-4; weak D call: TRBD1 (5 bases). V was shortened by 1 base and J by 5 bases, with 14 bases between the two germline ends. Per the germline V gene, CDR1 is MGHRA and CDR2 is YSYEKL. CDR3 length: 16 amino acids. The CDR3 here is CASSQVATGGNEKLFF. The CDR3 nucleotides read TGCGCCAGCAGCCAAGTGGCAACTGGGGGGAATGAAAAACTGTTTTTT.

The gene calls are TRBV5-1 and TRBJ2-2, with TRBD1 identical over 7 bases. Per the germline V gene, CDR1 is SGHRS and CDR2 is YFSETQ. The CDR3 totals 15 residues. Germline trimming cut 1 base from V and 3 bases from J; bases unmatched to any gene: 3. The chain's CDR3 is CASSLPQGDTGELFF. The CDR3 bases are TGCGCCAGCAGCTTGCCGCAGGGGGACACCGGGGAGCTGTTTTTT.

A few counts support this clone. The chain has TRBV16 and TRBJ2-5; TRBD2 matches at 11 bases. The germline gives CDR1 KGHSY, CDR2 FQNENV. The CDR3 is 15 residues long. V gave up 5 bases and J gave up 3 bases; unmatched junction bases: 5. In DNA, the CDR3 is TGTGCCAGCAGCTATGGGACTAGCGGAGAAGAGACCCAGTACTTC. This sequence encodes CASSYGTSGEETQYF. Full variable domain (outside the CDR3, taken from reference TRBV16 and TRBJ2-5): GEEVAQTPKHLVRGEGQKAKLYCAPIKGHSYVFWYQQVLKNEFKFLISFQNENVFDETGMPKERFSAKCLPNSPCSLEIQATKLEDSAVYFCASSYGTSGEETQYFGPGTRLLVL.

The chain is built from TRBV5-8 and TRBJ2-7, with 12 bases fitting TRBD2. Germline V gives CDR1 SGHTS, CDR2 YDEGEE. The CDR3 totals 17 residues. V dropped 3 bases and J dropped 4; count of bases not matched to a gene: 11. CDR3 bases: TGTGCCAGCAGCTCCGATCTACTAGCGGGAGGTTTTTACGAGCAGTACTTC. Translation gives CASSSDLLAGGFYEQYF. Drawing the rest from reference TRBV5-8 and TRBJ2-7, the complete variable domain is EAGVTQSPTHLIKTRGQQATLRCSPISGHTSVYWYQQALGLGLQFLLWYDEGEERNRGNFPPRFSGRQFPNYSSELNVNALELEDSALYLCASSSDLLAGGFYEQYFGPGTRLTVT.

V is TRBV7-9 and J is TRBJ2-4, with 7 bases matching TRBD1. The junction had 3 bases not matched to a gene; V was cut back by 1 base and J by 0 bases. Germline V gives CDR1 SEHNR, CDR2 FQNEAQ (reference sequence). This CDR3 has 16 residues. The CDR3 here is CASSLEGALAKNIQYF. In nucleotides, the CDR3 is TGTGCCAGCAGCTTAGAGGGGGCCCTAGCCAAAAACATTCAGTACTTC. Together with reference TRBV7-9 and TRBJ2-4, the CDR3 gives the full variable domain: DTGVSQNPRHKITKRGQNVTFRCDPISEHNRLYWYRQTLGQGPEFLTYFQNEAQLEKSRLLSDRFSAERPKGSFSTLEIQRTEQGDSAMYLCASSLEGALAKNIQYFGAGTRLSVL.

The rearrangement joins TRBV30 to TRBJ1-5, with TRBD1 matching over 8 bases. CDR1 GTSNPN and CDR2 SVGIG come from the germline V gene (reference sequence). The length of the CDR3 is 13 residues. Losses at the gene ends were 3 bases for V and 5 bases for J; bases not matched to a gene: 3. The DNA for the CDR3 is TGTGCCTGGAGGGACAGGGACGATCAGCCCCAGCATTTT. It translates to CAWRDRDDQPQHF.

The chain uses TRBV5-1 and TRBJ2-5; 12 bases align to TRBD2. This CDR3 region has 16 residues. V was pared by 0 bases and J by 2 bases, with 2 bases of the junction left unmatched. In germline, CDR1 is SGHRS, CDR2 YFSETQ. The CDR3, as DNA: TGCGCCAGCAGCTTGGGGACTAGCGGGGCTCAAGAGACCCAGTACTTC. Its translation: CASSLGTSGAQETQYF.

The chain recombines TRBV4-2 with TRBJ2-7, with D possibly being TRBD1 (6 bases). The CDR3 spans 16 residues. Germline CDR1 is LGHNA and CDR2 is YNFKEQ. V was clipped by 1 base and J by 1 base, with 14 bases between them. The CDR3 DNA is TGTGCCAGCAGCCAAGTTGCAGGGGACCAGTCCTACGAGCAGTACTTC. Protein sequence: CASSQVAGDQSYEQYF.

The chain links TRBV7-3 to TRBJ2-2; 7 nucleotides agree with TRBD2. Germline assignment: CDR1 SGHTA and CDR2 FQGTGA. Unmatched junction bases numbered 4, after V lost 0 bases and J lost 3 bases. This CDR3 is 16 amino acids long. DNA for the CDR3: TGTGCCAGCAGCTTAACGCGGGAGTTTCACACCGGGGAGCTGTTTTTT. This gives the protein CASSLTREFHTGELFF.

The rearrangement links TRBV5-1 to TRBJ2-5; 8 bases map to TRBD2. The V gene's germline CDR1 is SGHRS and CDR2 YFSETQ. CDR3 length: 14 residues. V shed 0 bases, J shed 4 bases, and the junction held 2 bases outside the gene matches. The CDR3 loop is CASSLEGLGETQYF. CDR3 sequence (DNA): TGCGCCAGCAGCTTGGAGGGACTAGGAGAGACCCAGTACTTC.

The chain recombines TRBV19 with TRBJ2-5; TRBD2 matches 7 bases. This CDR3 comprises 16 residues. V was clipped by 3 bases and J by 2 bases; unmatched bases: 9. CDR1 LNHDA and CDR2 SQIVND come from the germline V gene (reference sequence). The CDR3 protein is CASSIGRDYRQETQYF. Written as DNA, the CDR3 is TGTGCCAGTAGTATCGGCCGGGACTATCGACAAGAGACCCAGTACTTC.